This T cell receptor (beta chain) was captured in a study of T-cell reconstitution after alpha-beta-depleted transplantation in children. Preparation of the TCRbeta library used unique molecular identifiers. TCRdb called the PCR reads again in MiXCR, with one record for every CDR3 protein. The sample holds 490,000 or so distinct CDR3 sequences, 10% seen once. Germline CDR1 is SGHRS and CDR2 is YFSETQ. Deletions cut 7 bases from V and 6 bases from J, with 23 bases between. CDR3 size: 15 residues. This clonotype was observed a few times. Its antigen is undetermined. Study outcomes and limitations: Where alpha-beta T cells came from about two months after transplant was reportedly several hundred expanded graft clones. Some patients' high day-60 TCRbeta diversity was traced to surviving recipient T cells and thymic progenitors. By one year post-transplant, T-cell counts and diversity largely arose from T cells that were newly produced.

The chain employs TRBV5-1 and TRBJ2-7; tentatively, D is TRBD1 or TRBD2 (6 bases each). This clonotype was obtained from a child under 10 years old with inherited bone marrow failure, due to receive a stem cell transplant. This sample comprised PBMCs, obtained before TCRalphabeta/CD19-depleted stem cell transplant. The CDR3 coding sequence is TGCGCCAGCTCCTTGGACCCCGAGGGGGGCGGCGAGCAGTACTTC. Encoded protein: CASSLDPEGGGEQYF.